This T cell receptor beta chain was identified during a study of cytomegalovirus exposure and HLA in healthy donors. A remark on this clone: Its antigen remains unknown.

General study points: Most likely, a cluster of highly shared sequence variants arose as a sequencing artifact.

The CDR3 covers 15 residues. PCR amplification relied on 60 Vbeta primers (plus 13 Jbeta primers). Using immunoSEQ multiplex PCR, the repertoire was profiled, and TCRdb retains in-frame clones only, with some absent. The data contain nearly 200,000 clones, more than 75% of them singletons. Sequencing was performed on PBMCs. The receptor comes from a man aged 30 to 39 in good health and CMV-seronegative. The chain has TRBV21-1 and TRBJ2-7; no check of the table's D call, TRBD2, against the DNA was made. TRBV21-1 corresponds to a pseudogene. CDR3 residues: CASSKSGGLSHEQYF. The CDR3 nucleotides read TGTGCCAGCAGCAAAAGCGGGGGGTTGTCCCACGAGCAGTACTTC.